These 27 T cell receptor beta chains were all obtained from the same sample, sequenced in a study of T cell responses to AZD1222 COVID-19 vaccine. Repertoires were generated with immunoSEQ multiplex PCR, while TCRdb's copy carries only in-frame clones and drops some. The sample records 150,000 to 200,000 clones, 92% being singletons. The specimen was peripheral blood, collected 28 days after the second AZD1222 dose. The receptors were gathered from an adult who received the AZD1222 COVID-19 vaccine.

The CDR3 sequence is CASSPTLVGGNGYTF. The CDR3, as DNA: TGTGCCAGCAGCCCTACACTAGTGGGGGGAAATGGCTACACCTTC. V and J are TRBV3-1 (or the pseudogene TRBV3-2) and TRBJ1-2; tentatively, D is TRBD1 (5 bases). Germline V gives CDR1 LGHDT, CDR2 YNNKEL (reference sequence). V was cut by 4 bases and J by 6 bases, with 18 bases left in between. The CDR3 is 15 amino acids.

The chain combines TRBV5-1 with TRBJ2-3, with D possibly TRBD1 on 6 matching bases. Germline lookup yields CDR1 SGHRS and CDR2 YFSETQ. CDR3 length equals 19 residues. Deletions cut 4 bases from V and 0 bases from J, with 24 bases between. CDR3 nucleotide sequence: TGCGCCAGCAGCGCCACTCCCGGGACCCCCAGGGGAAGCACAGATACGCAGTATTTT. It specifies CASSATPGTPRGSTDTQYF.

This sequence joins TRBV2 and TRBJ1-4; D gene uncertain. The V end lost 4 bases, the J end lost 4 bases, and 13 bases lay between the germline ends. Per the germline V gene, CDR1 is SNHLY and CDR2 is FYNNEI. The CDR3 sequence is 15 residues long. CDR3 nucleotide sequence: TGTGCCAGCAGTGCCCGAGACATCTTTAATGAAAAACTGTTTTTT. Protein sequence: CASSARDIFNEKLFF.

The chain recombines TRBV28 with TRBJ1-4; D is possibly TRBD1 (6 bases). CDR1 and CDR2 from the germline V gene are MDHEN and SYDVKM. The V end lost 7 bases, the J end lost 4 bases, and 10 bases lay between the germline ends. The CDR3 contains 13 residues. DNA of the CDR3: TGTGCCAGCACCATGGACAGTAATGAAAAACTGTTTTTT. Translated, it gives CASTMDSNEKLFF.

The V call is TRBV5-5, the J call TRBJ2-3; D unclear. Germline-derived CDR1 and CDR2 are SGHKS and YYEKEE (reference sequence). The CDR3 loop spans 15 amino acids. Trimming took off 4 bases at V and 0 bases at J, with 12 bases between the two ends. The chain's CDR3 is CASSDGRASTDTQYF. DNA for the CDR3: TGTGCCAGCAGCGATGGACGGGCTAGCACAGATACGCAGTATTTT. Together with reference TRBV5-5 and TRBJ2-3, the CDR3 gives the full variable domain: DAGVTQSPTHLIKTRGQQVTLRCSPISGHKSVSWYQQVLGQGPQFIFQYYEKEERGRGNFPDRFSARQFPNYSSELNVNALLLGDSALYLCASSDGRASTDTQYFGPGTRLTVL.

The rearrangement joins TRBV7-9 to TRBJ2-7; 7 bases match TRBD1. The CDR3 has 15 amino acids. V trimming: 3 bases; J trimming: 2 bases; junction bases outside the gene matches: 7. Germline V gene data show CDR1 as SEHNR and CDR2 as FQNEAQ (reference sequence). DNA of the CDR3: TGTGCCAGCAGCTTGGGACAGATCAAACCCTACGAGCAGTACTTC. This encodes CASSLGQIKPYEQYF.

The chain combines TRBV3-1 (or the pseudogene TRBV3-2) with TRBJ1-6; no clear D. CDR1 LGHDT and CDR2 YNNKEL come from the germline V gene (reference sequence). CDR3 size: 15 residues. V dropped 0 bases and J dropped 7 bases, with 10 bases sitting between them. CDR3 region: CASSQDHSGNSPLHF. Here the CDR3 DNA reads TGTGCCAGCAGCCAAGACCATTCGGGCAATTCACCCCTCCACTTT.

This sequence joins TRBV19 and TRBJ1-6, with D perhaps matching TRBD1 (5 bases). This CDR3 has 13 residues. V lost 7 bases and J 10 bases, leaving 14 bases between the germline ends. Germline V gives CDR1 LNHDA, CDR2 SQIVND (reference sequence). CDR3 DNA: TGTGCCAGTAAACCCCAAGGGGTATCACCCCTCCACTTT. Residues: CASKPQGVSPLHF.

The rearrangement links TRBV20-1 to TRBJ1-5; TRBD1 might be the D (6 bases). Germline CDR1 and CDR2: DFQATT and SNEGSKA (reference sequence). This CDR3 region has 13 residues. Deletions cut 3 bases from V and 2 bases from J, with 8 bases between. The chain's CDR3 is CSASSGGNQPQHF. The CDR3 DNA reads TGCAGTGCTAGTTCAGGGGGCAATCAGCCCCAGCATTTT.

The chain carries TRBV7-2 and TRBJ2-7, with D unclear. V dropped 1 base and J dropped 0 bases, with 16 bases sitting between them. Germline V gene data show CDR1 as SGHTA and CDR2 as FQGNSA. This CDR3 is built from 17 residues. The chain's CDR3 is CASSLELDQASSYEQYF. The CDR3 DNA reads TGTGCCAGCAGCTTAGAGTTGGACCAGGCGAGCTCCTACGAGCAGTACTTC.

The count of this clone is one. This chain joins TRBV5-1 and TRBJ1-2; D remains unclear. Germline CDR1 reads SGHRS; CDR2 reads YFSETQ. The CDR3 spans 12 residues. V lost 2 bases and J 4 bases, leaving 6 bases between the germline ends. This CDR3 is CASSLDGYGYTF. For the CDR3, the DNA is TGCGCCAGCAGCTTAGACGGCTATGGCTACACCTTC.

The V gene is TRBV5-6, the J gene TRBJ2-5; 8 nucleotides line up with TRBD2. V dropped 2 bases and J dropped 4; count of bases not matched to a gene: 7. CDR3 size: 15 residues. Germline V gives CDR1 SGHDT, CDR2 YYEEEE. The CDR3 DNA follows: TGTGCCAGCAGCTTTGGCGGGAGGCTCCCAGAGACCCAGTACTTC. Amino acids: CASSFGGRLPETQYF.

The CDR3 here is CASSPLGTGVNEQFF. Here the CDR3 DNA reads TGCGCCAGCAGCCCCTTGGGGACAGGGGTCAATGAGCAGTTCTTC. The rearrangement links TRBV5-1 to TRBJ2-1; TRBD1 matches 10 bases. V was pared by 4 bases and J by 6 bases, with 7 bases of the junction left unmatched. Looked up from germline, CDR1 is SGHRS and CDR2 is YFSETQ. The CDR3 contains 15 residues.

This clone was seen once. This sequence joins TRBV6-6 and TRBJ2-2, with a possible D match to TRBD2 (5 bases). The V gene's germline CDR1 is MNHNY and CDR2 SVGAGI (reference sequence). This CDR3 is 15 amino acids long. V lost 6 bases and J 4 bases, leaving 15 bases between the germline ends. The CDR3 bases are TGTGCCAGCAGCCTCTTGGGAGTAGGCACCGGGGAGCTGTTTTTT. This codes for CASSLLGVGTGELFF.

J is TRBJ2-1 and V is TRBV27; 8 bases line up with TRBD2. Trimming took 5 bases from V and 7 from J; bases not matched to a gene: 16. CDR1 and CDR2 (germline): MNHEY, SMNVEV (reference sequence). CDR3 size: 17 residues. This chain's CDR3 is CASSTFIAGSRKNEQFF. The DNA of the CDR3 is TGTGCCAGCAGTACCTTTATAGCGGGATCGAGGAAGAATGAGCAGTTCTTC.

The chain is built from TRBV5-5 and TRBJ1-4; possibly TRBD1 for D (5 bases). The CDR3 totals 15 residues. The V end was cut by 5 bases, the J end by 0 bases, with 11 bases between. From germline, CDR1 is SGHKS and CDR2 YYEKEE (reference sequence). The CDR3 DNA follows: TGTGCCAGCAGGAACCCACAGGCAACTAATGAAAAACTGTTTTTT. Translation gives CASRNPQATNEKLFF.

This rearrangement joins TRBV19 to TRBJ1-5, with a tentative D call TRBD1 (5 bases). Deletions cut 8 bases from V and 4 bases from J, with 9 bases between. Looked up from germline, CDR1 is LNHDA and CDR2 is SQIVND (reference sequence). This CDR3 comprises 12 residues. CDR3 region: CASGQGNQPQHF. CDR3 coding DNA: TGTGCCAGTGGGCAGGGAAATCAGCCCCAGCATTTT.

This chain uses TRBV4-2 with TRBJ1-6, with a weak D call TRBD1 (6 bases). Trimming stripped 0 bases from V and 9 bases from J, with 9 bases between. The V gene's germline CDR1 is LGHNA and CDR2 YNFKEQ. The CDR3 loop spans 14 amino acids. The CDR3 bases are TGTGCCAGCAGCCAAGAGGGGGCGGCTTCACCCCTCCACTTT. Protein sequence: CASSQEGAASPLHF.

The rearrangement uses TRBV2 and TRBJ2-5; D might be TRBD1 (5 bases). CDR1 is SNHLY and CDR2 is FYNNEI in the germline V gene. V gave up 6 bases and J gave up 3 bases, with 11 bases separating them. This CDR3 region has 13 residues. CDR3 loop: CASSRDREETQYF. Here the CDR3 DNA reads TGTGCCAGCAGCCGCGACAGAGAAGAGACCCAGTACTTC. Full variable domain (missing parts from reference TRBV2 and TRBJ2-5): EPEVTQTPSHQVTQMGQEVILRCVPISNHLYFYWYRQILGQKVEFLVSFYNNEISEKSEIFDDQFSVERPDGSNFTLKIRSTKLEDSAMYFCASSRDREETQYFGPGTRLLVL.

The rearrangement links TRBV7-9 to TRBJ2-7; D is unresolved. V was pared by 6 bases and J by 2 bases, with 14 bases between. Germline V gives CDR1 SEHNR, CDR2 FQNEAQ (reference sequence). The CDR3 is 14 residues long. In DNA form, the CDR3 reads TGTGCCAGCAGTCCCCGAGGAGAGGCCTACGAGCAGTACTTC. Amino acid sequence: CASSPRGEAYEQYF. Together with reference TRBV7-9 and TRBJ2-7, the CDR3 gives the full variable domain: DTGVSQNPRHKITKRGQNVTFRCDPISEHNRLYWYRQTLGQGPEFLTYFQNEAQLEKSRLLSDRFSAERPKGSFSTLEIQRTEQGDSAMYLCASSPRGEAYEQYFGPGTRLTVT.

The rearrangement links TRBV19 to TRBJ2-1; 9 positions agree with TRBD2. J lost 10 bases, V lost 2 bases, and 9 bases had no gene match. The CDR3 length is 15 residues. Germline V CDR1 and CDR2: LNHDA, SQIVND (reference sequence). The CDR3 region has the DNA TGTGCCAGTAGTATACCGGGACTAGCCGTCGCCGAGCAGTTCTTC. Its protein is CASSIPGLAVAEQFF. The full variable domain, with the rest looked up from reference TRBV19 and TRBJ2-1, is DGGITQSPKYLFRKEGQNVTLSCEQNLNHDAMYWYRQDPGQGLRLIYYSQIVNDFQKGDIAEGYSVSREKKESFPLTVTSAQKNPTAFYLCASSIPGLAVAEQFFGPGTRLTVL.

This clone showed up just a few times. CDR3 region: CASRKQSYEKLFF. As DNA, the CDR3 is TGTGCATCTAGGAAACAGAGTTATGAAAAACTGTTTTTT. The V call is TRBV19, the J call TRBJ1-4, with no clear D. Germline V lookup: CDR1 LNHDA, CDR2 SQIVND (reference sequence). The CDR3 has 13 residues.

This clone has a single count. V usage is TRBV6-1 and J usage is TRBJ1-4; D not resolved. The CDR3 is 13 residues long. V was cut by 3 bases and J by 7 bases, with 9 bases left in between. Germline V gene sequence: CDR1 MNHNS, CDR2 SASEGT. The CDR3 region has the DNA TGTGCCAGCAGTGAGAGGGATGTTGAAAAACTGTTTTTT. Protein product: CASSERDVEKLFF.

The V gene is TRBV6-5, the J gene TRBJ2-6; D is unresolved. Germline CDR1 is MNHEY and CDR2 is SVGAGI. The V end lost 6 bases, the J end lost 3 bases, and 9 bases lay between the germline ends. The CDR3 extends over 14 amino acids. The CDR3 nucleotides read TGTGCCAGCAGCCTGCTTAGTGGGGCCAACGTCCTGACTTTC. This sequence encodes CASSLLSGANVLTF.

In DNA form, the CDR3 reads TGTGCCACGCTTCAGGGAGACTATGGCTACACCTTC. This encodes CATLQGDYGYTF. The V gene is TRBV10-3, the J gene TRBJ1-2; D may be TRBD1 (5 bases). Per the germline V gene, CDR1 is ENHRY and CDR2 is SYGVKD. The CDR3 totals 12 residues. V gave up 10 bases and J gave up 3 bases, with 12 bases separating them.

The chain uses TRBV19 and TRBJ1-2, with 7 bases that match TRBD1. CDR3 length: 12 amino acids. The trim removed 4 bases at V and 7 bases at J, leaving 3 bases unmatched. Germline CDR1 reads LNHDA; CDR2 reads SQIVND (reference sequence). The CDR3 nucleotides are TGTGCCAGTAGTACAGGGACAGTTGGCTACACCTTC. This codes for CASSTGTVGYTF.

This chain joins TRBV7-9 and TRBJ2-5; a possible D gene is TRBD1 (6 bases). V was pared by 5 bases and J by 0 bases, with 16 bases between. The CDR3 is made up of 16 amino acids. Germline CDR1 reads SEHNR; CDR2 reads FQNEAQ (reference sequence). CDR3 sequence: CASSQGSGKYQETQYF. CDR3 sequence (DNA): TGTGCCAGCAGCCAGGGGTCAGGCAAGTACCAAGAGACCCAGTACTTC.